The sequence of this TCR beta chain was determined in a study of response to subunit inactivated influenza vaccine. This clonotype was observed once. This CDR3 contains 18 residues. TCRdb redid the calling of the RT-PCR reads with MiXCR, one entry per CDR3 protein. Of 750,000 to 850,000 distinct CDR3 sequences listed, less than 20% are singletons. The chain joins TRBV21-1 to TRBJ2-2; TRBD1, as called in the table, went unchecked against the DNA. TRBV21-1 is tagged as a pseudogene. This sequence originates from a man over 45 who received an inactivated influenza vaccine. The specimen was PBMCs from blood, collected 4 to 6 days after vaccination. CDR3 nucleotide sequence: TGTGCCAGCAGCACCCGGGACAGGGGAAATCTCGGGGCCGGGGAGCTGTTTTTT. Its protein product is CASSTRDRGNLGAGELFF.